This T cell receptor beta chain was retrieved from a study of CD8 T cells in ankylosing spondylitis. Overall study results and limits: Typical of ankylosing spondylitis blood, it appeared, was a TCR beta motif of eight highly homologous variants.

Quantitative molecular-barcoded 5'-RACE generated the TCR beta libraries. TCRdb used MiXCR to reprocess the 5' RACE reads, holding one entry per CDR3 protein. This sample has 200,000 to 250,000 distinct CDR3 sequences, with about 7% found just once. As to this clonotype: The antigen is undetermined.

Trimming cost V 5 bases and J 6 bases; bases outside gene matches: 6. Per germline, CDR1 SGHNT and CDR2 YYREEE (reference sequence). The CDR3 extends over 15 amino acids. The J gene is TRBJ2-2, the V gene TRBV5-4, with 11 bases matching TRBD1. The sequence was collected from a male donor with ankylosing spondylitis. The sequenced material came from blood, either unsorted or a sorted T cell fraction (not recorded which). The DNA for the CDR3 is TGTGCCAGCAGGCGGACAGGGGGCGACCCCGGGGAGCTGTTTTTT. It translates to CASRRTGGDPGELFF.